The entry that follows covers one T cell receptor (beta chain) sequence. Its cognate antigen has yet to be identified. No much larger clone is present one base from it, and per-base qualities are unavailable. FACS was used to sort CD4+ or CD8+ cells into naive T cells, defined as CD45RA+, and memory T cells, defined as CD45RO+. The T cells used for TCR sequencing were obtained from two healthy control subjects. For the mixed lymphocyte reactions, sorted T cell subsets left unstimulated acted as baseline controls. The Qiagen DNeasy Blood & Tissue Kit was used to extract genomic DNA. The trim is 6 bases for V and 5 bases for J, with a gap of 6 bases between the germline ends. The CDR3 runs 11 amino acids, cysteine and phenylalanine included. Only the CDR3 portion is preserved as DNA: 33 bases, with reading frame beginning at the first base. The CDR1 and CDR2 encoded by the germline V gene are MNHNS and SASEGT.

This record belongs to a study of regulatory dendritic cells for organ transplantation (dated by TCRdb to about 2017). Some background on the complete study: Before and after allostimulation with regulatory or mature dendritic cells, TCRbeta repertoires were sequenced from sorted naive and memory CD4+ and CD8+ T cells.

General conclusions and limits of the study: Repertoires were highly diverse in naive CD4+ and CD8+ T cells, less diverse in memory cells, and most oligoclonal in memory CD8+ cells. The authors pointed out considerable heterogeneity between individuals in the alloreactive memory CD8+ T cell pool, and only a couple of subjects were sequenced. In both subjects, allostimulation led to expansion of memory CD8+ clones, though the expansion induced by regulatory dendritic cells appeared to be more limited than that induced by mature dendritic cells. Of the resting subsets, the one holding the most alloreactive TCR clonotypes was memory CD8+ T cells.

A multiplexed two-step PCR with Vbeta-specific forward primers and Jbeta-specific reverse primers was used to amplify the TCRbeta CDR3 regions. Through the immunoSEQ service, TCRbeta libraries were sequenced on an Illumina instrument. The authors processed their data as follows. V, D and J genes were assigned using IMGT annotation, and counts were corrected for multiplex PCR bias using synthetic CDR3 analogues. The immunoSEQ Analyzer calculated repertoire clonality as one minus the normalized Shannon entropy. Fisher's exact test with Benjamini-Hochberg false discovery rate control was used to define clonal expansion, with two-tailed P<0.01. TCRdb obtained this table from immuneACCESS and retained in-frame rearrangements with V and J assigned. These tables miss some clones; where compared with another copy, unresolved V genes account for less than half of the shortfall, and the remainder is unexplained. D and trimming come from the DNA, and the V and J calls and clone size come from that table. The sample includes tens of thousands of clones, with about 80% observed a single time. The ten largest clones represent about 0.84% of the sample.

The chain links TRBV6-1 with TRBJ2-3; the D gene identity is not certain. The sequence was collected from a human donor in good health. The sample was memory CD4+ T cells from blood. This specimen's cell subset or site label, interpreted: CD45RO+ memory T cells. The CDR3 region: CASSELDTQYF. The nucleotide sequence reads TGTGCCAGCAGCGAGTTAGATACGCAGTATTTT.